These T cell receptor beta chains were read from a single sample in a study of blood T cells in healthy people across ages. Via MiXCR, TCRdb re-called the 5' RACE reads, giving one row per CDR3 protein. The sample carries approximately 880,000 distinct CDR3 sequences, roughly 50% recorded once. The sequencing sample was made of blood. These receptors came from a man aged 25-40 years in good health. The CDR3 runs from the conserved cysteine through the conserved F or W. A D gene is named only where the DNA matches it firmly. Not every row has a clone size; where given, it reads once, few, many or a size class.

j_call clone_size v_call d_call cdr3_aa cdr3_nt
TRBJ1-4 - TRBV4-1 - CASSPRLDSWYLFF TGCGCCAGCAGCCCCCGACTGGACAGTTGGTACCTGTTTTTT
TRBJ1-2 - TRBV9 - CASSVVTDSYGYTF TGTGCCAGCAGCGTAGTTACGGACAGTTATGGCTACACCTTC
TRBJ2-2 - TRBV9 TRBD1 CASSVVKGANVVGELFF TGTGCCAGCAGCGTAGTAAAGGGGGCGAACGTAGTCGGGGAGCTGTTTTTT
TRBJ2-4 few TRBV29-1 - CSVEGRGPKAKNIQYF TGCAGCGTTGAAGGTCGGGGTCCCAAAGCCAAAAACATTCAGTACTTC
TRBJ2-5 many TRBV7-3 TRBD2 CASSLTSGGGETQYF TGTGCCAGCAGCTTAACTAGCGGGGGAGGAGAGACCCAGTACTTC
TRBJ2-7 few TRBV10-3 TRBD1 CAISDERGQGHYEQYF TGTGCCATCAGTGATGAAAGGGGACAGGGGCACTACGAGCAGTACTTC
TRBJ2-3 few TRBV24-1 - CATSDEDPSPPDRRATQYF TGTGCCACCAGTGACGAAGACCCAAGCCCCCCTGACAGGAGGGCTACGCAGTATTTT
TRBJ2-7 - TRBV4-1 - CASSQNPTDYEQYF TGCGCCAGCAGCCAAAACCCGACAGACTACGAGCAGTACTTC
TRBJ2-1 - TRBV6-1 TRBD2 CASSPFSLAGGNEQFF TGTGCCAGCAGCCCCTTCTCTTTAGCGGGGGGAAATGAGCAGTTCTTC
TRBJ1-6 - TRBV7-9 TRBD1 CASTDGQGNSPLHF TGTGCCAGCACCGACGGACAGGGGAATTCACCCCTCCACTTT
TRBJ1-2 few TRBV5-1 - CASSRTERSYGYTF TGCGCCAGCAGCAGGACAGAAAGGAGCTATGGCTACACCTTC
TRBJ2-6 - TRBV9 - CASSRERAGANVLTF TGTGCCAGCAGCCGAGAACGGGCGGGGGCCAACGTCCTGACTTTC
TRBJ1-1 - TRBV29-1 TRBD1 CSAGQVGGTEAFF TGCAGCGCCGGACAGGTCGGAGGGACTGAAGCTTTCTTT
TRBJ2-1 once TRBV7-9 - CASSSPRGGNEQFF TGTGCCAGCAGCTCACCCCGAGGGGGCAATGAGCAGTTCTTC
TRBJ1-2 - TRBV5-1 TRBD1 CASSVVQGANGYTF TGCGCCAGCAGCGTAGTTCAGGGGGCGAATGGCTACACCTTC
TRBJ2-5 few TRBV3-1 - CASSQDGGETQYF TGTGCCAGCAGCCAAGATGGAGGAGAGACCCAGTACTTC
TRBJ2-1 few TRBV3-1 TRBD2 CASSQATTLAGVYNEQFF TGTGCCAGCAGCCAAGCGACCACACTAGCGGGGGTATACAATGAGCAGTTCTTC
TRBJ2-7 - TRBV10-3 TRBD2 CAITSGSSYEQYF TGTGCCATCACCAGCGGGAGCTCCTACGAGCAGTACTTC
TRBJ1-1 few TRBV7-3 - CASSQGTGMNTEAFF TGTGCCAGCAGCCAGGGGACGGGCATGAACACTGAAGCTTTCTTT
TRBJ2-3 - TRBV28 - CASSCGAFDTQYF TGTGCCAGCAGTTGTGGGGCCTTTGATACGCAGTATTTT
TRBJ2-1 once TRBV4-3 TRBD2 CASSQGIRLAGVSASYNEQFF TGCGCCAGCAGCCAAGGAATCCGACTAGCGGGAGTATCGGCGTCCTACAATGAGCAGTTCTTC
TRBJ1-1 - TRBV3-1 - CASSREGTTEAFF TGTGCCAGCAGCCGGGAGGGGACGACTGAAGCTTTCTTT
TRBJ2-3 few TRBV20-1 TRBD2 CSARAGGPKDTQYF TGCAGTGCTAGAGCGGGGGGGCCGAAAGATACGCAGTATTTT
TRBJ2-5 few TRBV11-3 - CASSLRDVGQETQYF TGTGCCAGCAGCTTACGGGACGTAGGACAAGAGACCCAGTACTTC
TRBJ2-1 once TRBV20-1 TRBD2 CSAREAAGGYNEQFF TGCAGTGCTAGAGAAGCAGCGGGGGGATACAATGAGCAGTTCTTC
TRBJ2-1 - TRBV27 TRBD1 CASYRTGKNNEQFF TGTGCCAGCTACCGGACAGGCAAGAACAATGAGCAGTTCTTC
TRBJ1-6 many TRBV25-1 - CASSQTHSPLHF TGTGCCAGCAGTCAAACCCACTCACCCCTCCACTTT
TRBJ1-1 few TRBV5-5 TRBD1 CASSLVGTGNTEAFF TGTGCCAGCAGCTTGGTAGGGACAGGGAACACTGAAGCTTTCTTT
TRBJ2-7 - TRBV27 TRBD1 CASRRGLGFYEQYF TGTGCCAGCCGAAGGGGGCTGGGGTTCTACGAGCAGTACTTC
TRBJ2-3 few TRBV20-1 - CSARNPGTDTQYF TGCAGTGCTAGGAACCCCGGCACAGATACGCAGTATTTT
TRBJ2-4 once TRBV11-3 - CASSSSRAKNIQYF TGTGCCAGCAGCTCTAGCCGAGCCAAAAACATTCAGTACTTC
TRBJ2-1 - TRBV6-1 TRBD2 CASRPLAGFSYNEQFF TGTGCCAGCAGGCCGCTAGCGGGGTTCTCCTACAATGAGCAGTTCTTC
TRBJ1-6 - TRBV21-1 - CASSFRDSSYNSPLHF TGTGCCAGCAGCTTTCGGGACAGCTCCTATAATTCACCCCTCCACTTT
TRBJ2-3 - TRBV5-1 - CASSFRPTEAAQYF TGCGCCAGCAGCTTCCGACCCACAGAAGCCGCGCAGTATTTT
TRBJ2-7 - TRBV6-1 - CASSRTDTTYEQYF TGTGCCAGCAGTAGGACAGATACCACCTACGAGCAGTACTTC
TRBJ1-6 - TRBV12-3/TRBV12-4 - CASSTDTPSSYNSPLHF TGTGCCAGCAGTACGGACACTCCGAGCTCCTATAATTCACCCCTCCACTTT
TRBJ2-3 - TRBV6-5 - CASTTPGFTQYF TGTGCCAGCACTACCCCAGGTTTTACGCAGTATTTT
TRBJ2-3 - TRBV5-5 TRBD2 CASSNSGGRTDTQYF TGTGCCAGCAGCAACTCGGGGGGGCGCACAGATACGCAGTATTTT
TRBJ2-1 few TRBV28 - CASSTGTFLGEQFF TGTGCCAGCAGTACCGGGACCTTTTTGGGCGAGCAGTTCTTC